This T cell receptor (beta chain) comes out of a study of monozygotic twins with inflammatory bowel disease. Study-wide findings and caveats: IBD patients had lower TCRbeta diversity (inverse Simpson) than healthy co-twins. Reduced clonotype sharing with other individuals was observed in IBD patients relative to healthy twins, especially with disease activity.

TCRdb reworked the 5' RACE reads into one entry per CDR3 protein, no DNA. The repertoire shows over 90,000 distinct CDR3 sequences; the top ten hold more than 1.5%. CDR1 is SEHNR and CDR2 is FQNEAQ in the germline V gene (reference sequence). The CDR3 sequence is 13 residues long. About this clonotype itself: The antigen is undetermined.

The sequenced material came from blood. The TCR was taken from a human donor with ulcerative colitis or Crohn's disease, or a healthy co-twin of an affected twin (not recorded which). V is TRBV7-9 and J is TRBJ2-7. This CDR3 reads CASSPQDSYEQYF.